The present T cell receptor (beta chain) was sequenced within a study of blood T cell repertoires in COVID-19 (dated by TCRdb to the early 2020s). In terms of the full investigation: Samples from collaborators originated in the United States, Italy and Spain and spanned both the acute and convalescent phases of COVID-19. Samples came from the ongoing ImmuneRACE study (first 160 participants) plus 1,254 subjects from 6 global collaborators. A de-identified subject ID, COVID-19 status, age in years and sex were almost always included in the sample metadata. The prospective study material was composed of cDNA or gDNA derived from T cells, B-cell-depleted T cells, or PBMCs. A freely available public database, intended as a resource for researchers studying the immune response to SARS-CoV-2, is where the repertoires were released. Where available, HLA class I and class II types were taken from metadata supplied by the sample provider and were not determined by assay-based typing. Deeply sampled blood TCRbeta repertoires from subjects exposed to, actively infected with, or recovered from COVID-19 were included in the dataset. Broader findings and caveats from the paper: Clinical and demographic metadata were provided uncurated, with the amount varying by source and participant.

The immunoSEQ Assay, a bias-controlled multiplex PCR, was used to amplify TCRbeta CDR3 regions from genomic DNA. The source study handled its data this way. The number of nucleated cells in each sample was estimated from the amplification of reference gene primers within the assay. To quantify the absolute abundance of each unique TCRbeta CDR3 rearrangement, sequence reads were collapsed and filtered. For each sample, productive Simpson clonality was calculated as the square root of Simpson's diversity index across productive rearrangements. Not all clones reach the TCRdb copy of this immuneACCESS table, which keeps in-frame sequences only. Checked studies attribute under half of the gap to unresolved V genes and leave the rest unexplained. From that table come the V and J calls and clone size; the DNA was used to work out D and trimming. The sample yields about 210,000 clones; approximately 90% were counted once. The top ten hold approximately 1.7% of the sample.

The collaborating institutions used their own protocols to collect whole blood in K2EDTA tubes. Collaborator samples were shipped for TCRbeta analysis as frozen whole blood, isolated PBMCs, or DNA extracted from either sample type. CDR1 and CDR2 are drawn from the germline V gene: SGHAT, FQNNGV. Trimmed from V: 1 base; trimmed from J: 4 bases; junction bases lacking a gene match: 3. From the cysteine through the phenylalanine, the CDR3 covers 16 amino acids. Only CDR3 DNA remains: 48 bases, in frame from the first base. As to this clone: It lacks a known antigen. Base qualities are not recorded, but no much larger clone differs from it by a single base.

This TCR was sampled from a man between 65 and 85 years old with acute or convalescent COVID-19. The V gene is TRBV11-2 and the J gene is TRBJ2-1, and TRBD2 matches 11 of the central bases. Sequenced sample: peripheral blood. CDR3 loop: CASSLVVAGGYNEQFF. The DNA sequence is TGTGCCAGCAGCTTAGTAGTAGCGGGAGGGTACAATGAGCAGTTCTTC. The full variable domain, completed from the reference TRBV11-2 and TRBJ2-1 proteins outside the CDR3, reads EAGVAQSPRYKIIEKRQSVAFWCNPISGHATLYWYQQILGQGPKLLIQFQNNGVVDDSQLPKDRFSAERLKGVDSTLKIQPAKLEDSAVYLCASSLVVAGGYNEQFFGPGTRLTVL.